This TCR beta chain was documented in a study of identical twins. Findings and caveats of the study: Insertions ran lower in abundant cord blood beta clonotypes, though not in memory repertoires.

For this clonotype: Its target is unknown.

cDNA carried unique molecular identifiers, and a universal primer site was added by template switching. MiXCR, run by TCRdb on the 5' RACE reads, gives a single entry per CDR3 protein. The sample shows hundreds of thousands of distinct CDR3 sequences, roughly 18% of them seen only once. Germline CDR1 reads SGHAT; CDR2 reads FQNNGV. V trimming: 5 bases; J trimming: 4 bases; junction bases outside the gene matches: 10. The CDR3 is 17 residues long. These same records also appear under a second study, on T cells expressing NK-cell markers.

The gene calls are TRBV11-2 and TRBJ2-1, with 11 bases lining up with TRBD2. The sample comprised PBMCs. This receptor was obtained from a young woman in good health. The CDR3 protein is CASSPSGGPYTYNEQFF. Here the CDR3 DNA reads TGTGCCAGCAGCCCTAGCGGGGGGCCCTATACTTACAATGAGCAGTTCTTC.